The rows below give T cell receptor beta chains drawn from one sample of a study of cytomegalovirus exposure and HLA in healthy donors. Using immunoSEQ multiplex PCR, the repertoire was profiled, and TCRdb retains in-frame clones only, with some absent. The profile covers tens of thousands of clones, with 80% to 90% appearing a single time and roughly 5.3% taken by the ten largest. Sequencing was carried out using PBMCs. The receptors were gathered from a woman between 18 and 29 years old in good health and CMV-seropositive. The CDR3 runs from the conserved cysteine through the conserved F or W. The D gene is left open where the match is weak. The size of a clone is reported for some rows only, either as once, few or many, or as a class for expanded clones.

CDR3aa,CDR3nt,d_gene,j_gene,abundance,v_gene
CSVDEGANTGELFF,TGCAGCGTTGACGAGGGGGCGAACACCGGGGAGCTGTTTTTT,-,TRBJ2-2,-,TRBV29-1
CASSTQSRGETQYF,TGCGCCAGCAGCACACAAAGTAGGGGGGAGACCCAGTACTTC,-,TRBJ2-5,-,TRBV5-1
CASDAGRSYEQYF,TGTGCCAGCGATGCGGGACGATCCTACGAGCAGTACTTC,-,TRBJ2-7,-,TRBV28
CASSLGTGNYGYTF,TGTGCCAGCAGTTTAGGGACAGGGAACTATGGCTACACCTTC,TRBD1,TRBJ1-2,-,TRBV28
CASSDGWYTGELFF,TGTGCCAGCAGCGACGGGTGGTACACCGGGGAGCTGTTTTTT,-,TRBJ2-2,-,TRBV14
CASSPTGSGYGYTF,TGTGCCAGCAGTCCTACAGGGTCGGGGTATGGCTACACCTTC,-,TRBJ1-2,-,TRBV6-5
CASSQSLNRRNEKLFF,TGTGCCAGCAGCCAAAGCCTGAACAGGCGAAATGAAAAACTGTTTTTT,-,TRBJ1-4,-,TRBV7-2
CASSSRLRGADGYTF,TGTGCCAGCAGCTCTCGCCTGCGGGGGGCGGATGGCTACACCTTC,-,TRBJ1-2,-,TRBV28
CASSYGSSGLHTEAFF,TGTGCCAGCAGTTACGGGTCTTCGGGGTTACACACTGAAGCTTTCTTT,-,TRBJ1-1,-,TRBV6-5
CASSITLDSFRNTGELFF,TGTGCCAGTAGTATAACCTTAGACTCCTTTAGGAACACCGGGGAGCTGTTTTTT,-,TRBJ2-2,-,TRBV19
CASSLMGQGLKETQYF,TGTGCCAGCAGCCTGATGGGACAGGGGCTAAAAGAGACCCAGTACTTC,TRBD1,TRBJ2-5,-,TRBV5-6
CASSLSDRGNQPQHF,TGTGCCAGCTCACTTTCAGACAGGGGCAATCAGCCCCAGCATTTT,TRBD1,TRBJ1-5,-,TRBV18
CASSLVMREQYF,TGTGCCAGCAGCTTAGTAATGAGGGAGCAGTACTTC,-,TRBJ2-7,few,TRBV7-9
CASSSPWTGTVSGGANVLTF,TGTGCCAGCAGTTCCCCTTGGACAGGGACGGTATCGGGTGGGGCCAACGTCCTGACTTTC,TRBD1,TRBJ2-6,-,TRBV27
CASSFPGQGTTLHEDYGYTF,TGTGCCAGCAGCTTTCCCGGACAGGGGACTACACTCCATGAGGACTATGGCTACACCTTC,TRBD1,TRBJ1-2,once,TRBV7-8
CASSLAGGTHYEQYF,TGTGCCAGCAGCCTAGCGGGCGGGACCCACTACGAGCAGTACTTC,TRBD2,TRBJ2-7,-,TRBV7-2
CATRSTGLAKNIQYF,TGTGCCACCAGGTCGACAGGACTAGCCAAAAACATTCAGTACTTC,-,TRBJ2-4,-,TRBV15
CASSTGQGGTYEQYF,TGTGCCAGCAGTACCGGACAGGGAGGAACCTACGAGCAGTACTTC,TRBD1,TRBJ2-7,-,TRBV28
CASSLSGANYGYTF,TGCGCCAGCAGCTTGTCTGGGGCCAACTATGGCTACACCTTC,-,TRBJ1-2,-,TRBV5-1
CASSRPRGGTEAFF,TGTGCCAGCAGTCGCCCGCGGGGTGGCACTGAAGCTTTCTTT,-,TRBJ1-1,-,TRBV28
CAISAAGGHGEQFF,TGTGCCATCAGTGCAGCGGGAGGCCATGGTGAGCAGTTCTTC,TRBD2,TRBJ2-1,once,TRBV10-3
CASSGLGGQGHWGYTF,TGTGCCAGCAGTGGACTTGGCGGACAGGGACATTGGGGCTACACCTTC,TRBD1,TRBJ1-2,-,TRBV25-1
CASSPEDSGRDTQYF,TGCGCCAGCAGCCCTGAGGACAGCGGAAGGGATACGCAGTATTTT,-,TRBJ2-3,medium-sized,TRBV4-1
CASSLGASSYNSPLHF,TGTGCCAGTTCTCTGGGAGCGAGCTCCTATAATTCACCCCTCCACTTT,-,TRBJ1-6,-,TRBV25-1
CASSLEKKLFF,TGTGCCAGCTCCCTCGAGAAAAAACTGTTTTTT,-,TRBJ1-4,-,TRBV18
CASSEGGVRSNQPQHF,TGTGCCAGCAGTGAAGGGGGGGTGAGGAGCAATCAGCCCCAGCATTTT,-,TRBJ1-5,-,TRBV6-1
CASKGGGHSSPLHF,TGTGCCAGTAAAGGCGGGGGGCATTCTTCACCCCTCCACTTT,-,TRBJ1-6,-,TRBV19
CAISGDSGRADTQYF,TGTGCCATCAGTGGAGATAGCGGGAGGGCAGATACGCAGTATTTT,TRBD2,TRBJ2-3,-,TRBV10-3
CASRSLPGNSYEQYF,TGCGCCAGCAGAAGCCTCCCCGGGAACTCCTACGAGCAGTACTTC,-,TRBJ2-7,once,TRBV5-1
CASSLQGPYEQYF,TGTGCCAGCAGTTTACAGGGGCCCTACGAGCAGTACTTC,-,TRBJ2-7,few,TRBV27
CASSPTDKNSPLHF,TGTGCCAGCAGCCCCACTGACAAGAATTCACCCCTCCACTTT,-,TRBJ1-6,-,TRBV6-6
CASSLAGLAGYNEQFF,TGTGCCAGCAGCTTAGCGGGACTAGCGGGCTACAATGAGCAGTTCTTC,TRBD2,TRBJ2-1,-,TRBV7-8
CASSFRVTQETQYF,TGTGCCAGCAGCTTCCGGGTAACCCAAGAGACCCAGTACTTC,-,TRBJ2-5,-,TRBV7-9
CASSEVRTASYEQYF,TGTGCCAGCAGTGAAGTGAGGACAGCTTCCTACGAGCAGTACTTC,-,TRBJ2-7,-,TRBV6-1
CASSGTDRVEQYF,TGTGCCAGCAGTGGAACGGACAGGGTCGAGCAGTACTTC,TRBD1,TRBJ2-7,-,TRBV25-1
CASSLAGTTYKNTEAFF,TGTGCCAGCAGTTTGGCCGGGACAACGTACAAGAACACTGAAGCTTTCTTT,-,TRBJ1-1,-,TRBV28